The sequence of this T cell receptor beta chain was determined in a study of spatial heterogeneity in lung cancer. Study context: Each unique TCR and UMI combination was seen more than ten times on average in raw reads.

Trimming left V 5 bases short and J 4 bases short, with 12 bases between. CDR1 is DFQATT, CDR2 SNEGSKA, per germline (reference sequence). The CDR3 contains 12 residues. The time point here: sample taken at primary tumor resection. The sequenced material consisted of unsorted whole RNA from tumor, nontumor lung or frozen PBMC. Samples came from roughly 72 TRACERx patients with untreated early-stage lung cancer. In this sample, this clonotype turned up many times. TCR cDNA molecules were tagged individually, and each one carried a unique molecular identifier. TCRdb re-called the 5' RACE reads with MiXCR, one entry per CDR3 protein. The sample gives some 12,000 distinct CDR3 sequences, 5.5% to 8% of which show up once; about a tenth is in the top ten.

The source of this sequence is a male donor with early-stage non-small cell lung cancer. This chain joins TRBV20-1 and TRBJ2-7; either TRBD1 or TRBD2 may fit D (6 bases each). The sample in question was normal lung tissue next to the tumor, obtained at surgery. CDR3 DNA sequence: TGCAGTGCTTATACAGGGAGGTACGAGCAGTACTTC. Amino acids: CSAYTGRYEQYF.